Below, 7 T cell receptor beta chains from the same sample are listed, as sequenced in a study of a mutant IDH1 vaccine in newly diagnosed glioma. The sample's time point: week 23, last vaccination. A single vaccine dose contained 300 ug of mutant IDH1 20-mer peptide, and topical imiquimod was used with it. The table came from immunoSEQ multiplex PCR; TCRdb's copy has only in-frame clones and leaves some out. This sample carries approximately 67,000 clones, 84% of them seen once, and the ten largest clones take about an eighth. These TCRs' antigens remain unknown. The starting material was PBMCs, obtained from a glioma patient whose treatment included an IDH1 peptide vaccine. Receptors were obtained from a man aged 18 to 29 with glioma.

This chain joins TRBV9 and TRBJ1-6; no clear D gene. The ends were cut back, 1 base at V and 10 bases at J, with 15 bases in the middle. Germline CDR1 is SGDLS and CDR2 is YYNGEE. This CDR3 has 15 amino acids. DNA of the CDR3: TGTGCCAGCAGCGTAAGCCAGGATCATCGGTCACCCCTCCACTTT. Translating gives CASSVSQDHRSPLHF.

The chain recombines TRBV6-6 with TRBJ2-6; 7 bases are a match to TRBD2. This CDR3 spans 16 amino acids. J lost 2 bases, V lost 4 bases, and 5 bases had no gene match. Germline V gene data show CDR1 as MNHNY and CDR2 as SVGAGI (reference sequence). The DNA of the CDR3 is TGTGCCAGCAGTTTGAGCGGGGCGGCTGGGGCCAACGTCCTGACTTTC. Its protein product is CASSLSGAAGANVLTF.

This clone was counted a single time. The J gene is TRBJ2-3, the V gene TRBV13, with TRBD2 matching 11 bases. The CDR3 loop spans 15 amino acids. Germline V CDR1 and CDR2: PRHDT, FYEKMQ (reference sequence). V gave up 3 bases and J gave up 3 bases; unmatched junction bases: 2. CDR3 DNA sequence: TGTGCCAGCAGCTTTACTAGCGGGAGAACAGATACGCAGTATTTT. This codes for CASSFTSGRTDTQYF.

The V gene is TRBV29-1, the J gene TRBJ2-7; D perhaps matches TRBD2 (5 bases). Germline CDR1 is SQVTM and CDR2 is ANQGSEA. CDR3 length: 15 amino acids. V was pared by 6 bases and J by 6 bases, with 24 bases between. The CDR3 DNA reads TGCAGCGTAACGACCGGGATCCTTGAAATGAGCGAGCAGTACTTC. Protein product: CSVTTGILEMSEQYF.

This rearrangement joins TRBV28 to TRBJ1-1, with 7 bases lining up with TRBD1. Per the germline V gene, CDR1 is MDHEN and CDR2 is SYDVKM. Germline trimming cut 6 bases from V and 0 bases from J; bases unmatched to any gene: 1. The CDR3 has 13 amino acids. The CDR3 DNA reads as TGTGCCAGCAGGACAGGGATGAACACTGAAGCTTTCTTT. Its translation is CASRTGMNTEAFF. Full variable domain (remainder filled in from reference TRBV28 and TRBJ1-1): DVKVTQSSRYLVKRTGEKVFLECVQDMDHENMFWYRQDPGLGLRLIYFSYDVKMKEKGDIPEGYSVSREKKERFSLILESASTNQTSMYLCASRTGMNTEAFFGQGTRLTVV.

V gene TRBV6-5 combines with J gene TRBJ2-5; D tentatively fits TRBD1 or TRBD2 (7 bases each). The CDR3 is 14 amino acids. CDR1 is MNHEY and CDR2 is SVGAGI in the germline V gene. Trimming took 0 bases from V and 9 from J, leaving 14 bases between them. The CDR3 bases are TGTGCCAGCAGTTACTCAGAATCAGGGGGGGCCCAGTACTTC. Protein product: CASSYSESGGAQYF.

This clone has a single count. V is TRBV18 and J is TRBJ1-2; D is possibly TRBD1 (5 bases). The germline CDR1 and CDR2 sequences are KGHSH and LQKENI. This CDR3 comprises 13 residues. V was shortened by 7 bases and J by 3 bases, with 12 bases between the two germline ends. The CDR3 region is CASFPGGHYGYTF. The CDR3 bases are TGTGCCAGCTTCCCGGGGGGACACTATGGCTACACCTTC. The variable domain in full, completed from reference TRBV18 and TRBJ1-2, reads NAGVMQNPRHLVRRRGQEARLRCSPMKGHSHVYWYRQLPEEGLKFMVYLQKENIIDESGMPKERFSAEFPKEGPSILRIQQVVRGDSAAYFCASFPGGHYGYTFGSGTRLTVV.